These 13 T cell receptor beta chains came from one sample sequenced in a study of PD-L1 blockade in urothelial cancer. Stated time point: peripheral blood 6 weeks after treatment start. Assay: immunoSEQ multiplex PCR; the TCRdb copy retains only in-frame clones and omits some. Altogether around 120,000 clones are present, about 89% being singletons, with the ten largest covering 1.5% to 2%. The source was PBMCs, collected around atezolizumab (anti-PD-L1) treatment. These receptors were collected from a man in his sixties with urothelial cancer.

V gene TRBV28 combines with J gene TRBJ2-5; D remains unclear. Germline V gene lookup returns CDR1 MDHEN and CDR2 SYDVKM. The CDR3 runs 13 residues. The V end was cut by 2 bases, the J end by 5 bases, with 9 bases between. The CDR3 loop reads CASSLRIRETQYF. CDR3 coding DNA: TGTGCCAGCAGTTTACGTATACGGGAGACCCAGTACTTC.

The J gene is TRBJ2-1, the V gene TRBV5-1; D remains unclear. CDR1 is SGHRS, CDR2 YFSETQ, per germline. This CDR3 is 15 amino acids long. The germline V and J ends were trimmed by 0 bases and 5 bases, with 12 bases remaining between them. As DNA, the CDR3 is TGCGCCAGCAGCTTGGTCCCGAGCGTCAACAATGAGCAGTTCTTC. It translates to CASSLVPSVNNEQFF.

This chain links TRBV6-5 with TRBJ1-1; no clear D. Germline V gene sequence: CDR1 MNHEY, CDR2 SVGAGI. This CDR3 is built from 14 residues. The V end was cut by 6 bases, the J end by 1 base, with 12 bases between. DNA for the CDR3: TGTGCCAGCAGGATCGGGGTGGGGAACACTGAAGCTTTCTTT. The encoded protein is CASRIGVGNTEAFF.

The V and J genes are TRBV27 and TRBJ1-3, with TRBD1 matching 8 bases. Unmatched junction bases numbered 5, after V lost 2 bases and J lost 2 bases. The CDR3 extends over 16 amino acids. Germline V lookup: CDR1 MNHEY, CDR2 SMNVEV (reference sequence). The CDR3 region has the DNA TGTGCCAGCAGTTTAAAACAGGGGGAACCTGGAAACACCATATATTTT. It codes for CASSLKQGEPGNTIYF.

The genes are TRBV5-6 and TRBJ2-7, with D perhaps TRBD1 (6 bases). The CDR3 is 15 amino acids. With 2 bases removed from V and 3 bases from J, the gap between germline ends came to 15 bases. The germline V gene has CDR1 SGHDT and CDR2 YYEEEE. The CDR3 DNA reads as TGTGCCAGCAGCTTCCGGGGACAACCGTTCTACGAGCAGTACTTC. This translates into CASSFRGQPFYEQYF.

This chain joins TRBV7-9 and TRBJ2-2; D is unclear. The CDR3 extends over 14 amino acids. Germline V gene sequence: CDR1 SEHNR, CDR2 FQNEAQ (reference sequence). Between the trimmed V and J ends, which lost 5 bases and 3 bases, there was a span of 10 bases. CDR3: CASSEAMYTGELFF. CDR3 DNA sequence: TGTGCCAGCAGCGAAGCTATGTACACCGGGGAGCTGTTTTTT. Supplemented by reference TRBV7-9 and TRBJ2-2, the full variable domain reads DTGVSQNPRHKITKRGQNVTFRCDPISEHNRLYWYRQTLGQGPEFLTYFQNEAQLEKSRLLSDRFSAERPKGSFSTLEIQRTEQGDSAMYLCASSEAMYTGELFFGEGSRLTVL.

This chain links TRBV27 with TRBJ1-5; D is ambiguous. Between the trimmed V and J ends, which lost 3 bases and 7 bases, there was a span of 13 bases. CDR1 is MNHEY, CDR2 SMNVEV, per germline (reference sequence). There are 14 residues in the CDR3. Here the CDR3 DNA reads TGTGCCAGCAGTTTTTACGGGTCGGGGCAGCCCCAGCATTTT. Residues: CASSFYGSGQPQHF.

The chain joins TRBV7-2 to TRBJ2-7, with 12 bases fitting TRBD2. Germline loops: CDR1 SGHTA, CDR2 FQGNSA. The CDR3 spans 16 residues. After removal of 0 bases from V and 2 bases from J, the junction contained 2 bases not matched to a gene. CDR3 residues: CASSLALAGGPYEQYF. For the CDR3, the DNA is TGTGCCAGCAGCTTAGCACTAGCGGGGGGTCCCTACGAGCAGTACTTC.

The rearrangement links TRBV5-1 to TRBJ1-1; D ambiguous. Trimming stripped 0 bases from V and 1 base from J, with 13 bases between. Looked up from germline, CDR1 is SGHRS and CDR2 is YFSETQ. The CDR3 has 16 amino acids. This CDR3 is CASSLAAGRWNTEAFF. Written as DNA, the CDR3 is TGCGCCAGCAGCTTGGCCGCGGGTCGGTGGAACACTGAAGCTTTCTTT.

The CDR3 spells CASSAWDRVSGNTIYF. The CDR3 bases are TGTGCCAGCAGCGCCTGGGACAGAGTCTCTGGAAACACCATATATTTT. V gene TRBV7-9 combines with J gene TRBJ1-3, with 7 bases fitting TRBD1. The CDR3 spans 16 residues. V was pared by 5 bases and J by 0 bases, with 7 bases of the junction left unmatched. CDR1 is SEHNR, CDR2 FQNEAQ, per germline (reference sequence).

The J gene is TRBJ1-2, the V gene TRBV15; D might be TRBD1 (6 bases). The CDR3 is 16 amino acids. V lost 3 bases and J 1 base, leaving 15 bases between the germline ends. Germline V CDR1 and CDR2: LNHNV, YYDKDF (reference sequence). The CDR3 nucleotides are TGTGCCACCAGCAGCTATGAAGGGGGGGTTAACTATGGCTACACCTTC. As protein: CATSSYEGGVNYGYTF.

The J gene is TRBJ1-1, the V gene TRBV6-1, with a weak D call TRBD1 (6 bases). The CDR3 extends over 15 amino acids. The germline V gene has CDR1 MNHNS and CDR2 SASEGT. Trimming pared 9 bases from V and 0 bases from J, leaving 17 bases between. The CDR3 region has the DNA TGTGCCAGTATCTCCCAGGACAGCATGAACACTGAAGCTTTCTTT. Protein product: CASISQDSMNTEAFF.

The chain employs TRBV7-9 and TRBJ1-2; D call uncertain. CDR3 length: 15 residues. The V gene's germline CDR1 is SEHNR and CDR2 FQNEAQ (reference sequence). V lost 1 base to trimming and J lost 3 bases, with 12 bases between them. The chain's CDR3 is CASSLGPEVDYGYTF. CDR3 coding DNA: TGTGCCAGCAGCTTAGGGCCTGAGGTTGACTATGGCTACACCTTC.